This T cell receptor beta chain was identified in a study of stem cell transplantation in POMP-related autoinflammatory disease. Study overall: Impaired MHC class I-dependent CD8+ differentiation was hypothesized from defective thymoproteasomes.

Overall study findings and caveats: In patients with PRAID, every analyzed T-cell subset tended to show lower diversity and higher clonality.

This CDR3 is built from 15 residues. CDR1 and CDR2 from the germline V gene are SGHRS and YFSETQ. V gave up 4 bases and J gave up 4 bases, with 17 bases separating them. Assay used: immunoSEQ multiplex PCR; TCRdb lists only in-frame clones, some missing. This repertoire shows about 1,000 clones, 75% to 90% found once; its top ten account for around 6.6%. A word on this clone: Its matching antigen is unknown.

The sample comprised a CXCR5-defined cell subset from PBMCs. The TCR sequence derives from a human donor in good health. This chain connects TRBV5-1 to TRBJ2-5, with D perhaps matching TRBD2 (6 bases). CDR3 in amino acids: CASSAGDFSPETQYF. The CDR3 nucleotides read TGCGCCAGCAGCGCCGGGGACTTCAGCCCAGAGACCCAGTACTTC.